Listed below are T cell receptor beta chains from one sample, sequenced in a study of blood T cell repertoires in COVID-19. Sequenced by immunoSEQ multiplex PCR; TCRdb stores in-frame clones only, minus some. The sample records 200,000 to 250,000 clones, roughly four fifths being singletons. Source material: PBMCs or T cells enriched from blood (not recorded which). The receptors here all came from a woman aged 55-69 years who had recovered from COVID-19. The conserved cysteine and the conserved F or W are not part of the CDR3 here. The order of the fields is J gene, V gene, CDR3 protein.

TRBJ2-7	TRBV4-3	ASNLLSPSGGRRVYEQY
TRBJ2-5	TRBV7-8	ASSQDAGVQETQY
TRBJ2-1	TRBV10-3	AISESRVAAPNEQF
TRBJ2-7	TRBV7-9	ASSFRGGAGEQY
TRBJ2-7	TRBV3-1/TRBV3-2	ASSGDSYEQY
TRBJ1-2	TRBV11-2	ASSSGTGDYGYT
TRBJ1-3	TRBV7-9	ASSFHRAGNTIY
TRBJ2-1	TRBV19	ASRSGRAGNEQF
TRBJ2-5	TRBV18	ASSPPPDKTQY
TRBJ2-1	TRBV5-1	ASSLGEPYNEQF
TRBJ1-1	TRBV19	ASSVQGTMNTEAF
TRBJ2-7	TRBV2	ASSEFWSGRTKYEQY
TRBJ1-2	TRBV5-1	ASSFDRGHVYGYT
TRBJ1-1	TRBV9	ASSTGEATEAF
TRBJ1-1	TRBV5-4	ASSPGGGNTEAF
TRBJ2-1	TRBV7-2	ASSGRDRGYNEQF
TRBJ2-5	TRBV2	ASRGLAGVNPYQETQY
TRBJ2-7	TRBV5-1	ASSWALSGRANEQY
TRBJ2-1	TRBV5-1	ASSFASGPYNEQF
TRBJ1-4	TRBV20-1	SASRGGLLLNEKLF
TRBJ1-3	TRBV14	ASSQYRDSTIY
TRBJ2-7	TRBV29-1	SVEDPNSGGSYEQY
TRBJ1-5	TRBV6-1	ASSENNIQPQH
TRBJ2-7	TRBV25-1	ASSESQGVSYEQY